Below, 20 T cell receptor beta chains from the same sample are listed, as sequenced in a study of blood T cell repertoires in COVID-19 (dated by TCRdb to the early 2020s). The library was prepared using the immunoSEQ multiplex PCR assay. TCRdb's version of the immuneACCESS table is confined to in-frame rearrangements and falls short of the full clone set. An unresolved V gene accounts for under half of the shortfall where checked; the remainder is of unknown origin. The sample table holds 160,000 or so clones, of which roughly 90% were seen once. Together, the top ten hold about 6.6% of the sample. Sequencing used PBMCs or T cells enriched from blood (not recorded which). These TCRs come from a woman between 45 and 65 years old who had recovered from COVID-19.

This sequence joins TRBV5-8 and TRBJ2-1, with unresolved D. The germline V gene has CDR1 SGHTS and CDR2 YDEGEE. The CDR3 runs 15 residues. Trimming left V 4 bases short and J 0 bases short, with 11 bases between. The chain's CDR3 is CASSRLSGSYNEQFF. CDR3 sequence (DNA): TGTGCCAGCAGCCGACTCAGTGGCTCCTACAATGAGCAGTTCTTC.

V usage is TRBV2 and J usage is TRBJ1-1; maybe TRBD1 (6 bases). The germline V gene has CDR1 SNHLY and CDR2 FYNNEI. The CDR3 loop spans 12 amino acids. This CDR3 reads CASQGDGTEAFF. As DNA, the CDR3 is TGTGCTTCACAGGGAGATGGCACTGAAGCTTTCTTT.

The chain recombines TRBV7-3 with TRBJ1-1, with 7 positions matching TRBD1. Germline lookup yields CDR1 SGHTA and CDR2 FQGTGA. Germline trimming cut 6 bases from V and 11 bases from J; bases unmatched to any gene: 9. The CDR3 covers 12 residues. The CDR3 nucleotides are TGTGCCAGCAGTTCTACAGGGGAGGTGGCTTTCTTT. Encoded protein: CASSSTGEVAFF.

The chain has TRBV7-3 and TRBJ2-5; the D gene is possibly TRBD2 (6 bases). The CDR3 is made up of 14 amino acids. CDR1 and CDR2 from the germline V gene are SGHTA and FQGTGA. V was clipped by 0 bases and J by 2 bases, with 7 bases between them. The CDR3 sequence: CASSLTGGQETQYF. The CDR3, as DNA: TGTGCCAGCAGCTTAACCGGGGGACAAGAGACCCAGTACTTC.

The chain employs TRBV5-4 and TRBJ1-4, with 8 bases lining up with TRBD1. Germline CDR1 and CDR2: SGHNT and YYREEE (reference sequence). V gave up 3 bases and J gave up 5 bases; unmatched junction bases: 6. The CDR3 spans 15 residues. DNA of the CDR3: TGTGCCAGCAGCTGGGACAGGAAGGGGAATGAAAAACTGTTTTTT. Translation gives CASSWDRKGNEKLFF.

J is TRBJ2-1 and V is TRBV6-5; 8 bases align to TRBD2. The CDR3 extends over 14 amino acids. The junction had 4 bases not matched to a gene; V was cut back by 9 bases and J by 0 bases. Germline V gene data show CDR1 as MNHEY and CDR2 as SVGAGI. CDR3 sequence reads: CASSGGVSYNEQFF. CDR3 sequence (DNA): TGTGCCAGTTCCGGGGGGGTCTCCTACAATGAGCAGTTCTTC.

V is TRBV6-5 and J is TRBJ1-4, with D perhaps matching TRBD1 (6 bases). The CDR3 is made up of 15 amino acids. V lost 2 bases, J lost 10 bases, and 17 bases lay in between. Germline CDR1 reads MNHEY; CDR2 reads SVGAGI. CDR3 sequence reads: CASSYGGSSPPKLFF. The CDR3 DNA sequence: TGTGCCAGCAGTTACGGGGGCAGCTCCCCTCCAAAACTGTTTTTT.

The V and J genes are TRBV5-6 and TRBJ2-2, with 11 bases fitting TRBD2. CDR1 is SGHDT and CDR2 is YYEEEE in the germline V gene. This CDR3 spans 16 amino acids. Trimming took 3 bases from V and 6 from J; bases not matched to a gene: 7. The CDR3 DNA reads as TGTGCCAGCAGCTCGTCCGGGACTAGCGGCGCCGGGGAGCTGTTTTTT. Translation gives CASSSSGTSGAGELFF.

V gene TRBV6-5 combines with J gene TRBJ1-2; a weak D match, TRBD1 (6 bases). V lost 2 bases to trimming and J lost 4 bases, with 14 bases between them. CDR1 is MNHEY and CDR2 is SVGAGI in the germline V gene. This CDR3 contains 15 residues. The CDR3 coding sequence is TGTGCCAGCAGTTACGACAGGCGGCCAACCTATGGCTACACCTTC. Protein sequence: CASSYDRRPTYGYTF.

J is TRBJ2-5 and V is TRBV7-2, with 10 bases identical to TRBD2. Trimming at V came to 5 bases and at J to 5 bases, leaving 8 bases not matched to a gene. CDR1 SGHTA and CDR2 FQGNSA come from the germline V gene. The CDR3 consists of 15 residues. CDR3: CASSAKRGGVETQYF. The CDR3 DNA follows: TGTGCCAGCAGCGCAAAGCGGGGGGGCGTTGAGACCCAGTACTTC.

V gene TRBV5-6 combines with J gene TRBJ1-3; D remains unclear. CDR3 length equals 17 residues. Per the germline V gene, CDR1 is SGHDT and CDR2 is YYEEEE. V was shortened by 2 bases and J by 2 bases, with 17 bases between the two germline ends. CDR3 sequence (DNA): TGTGCCAGCAGCTTCCCGGGATACTCAAGGCCTGGAAACACCATATATTTT. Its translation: CASSFPGYSRPGNTIYF. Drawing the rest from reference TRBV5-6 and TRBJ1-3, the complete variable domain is DAGVTQSPTHLIKTRGQQVTLRCSPKSGHDTVSWYQQALGQGPQFIFQYYEEEERQRGNFPDRFSGHQFPNYSSELNVNALLLGDSALYLCASSFPGYSRPGNTIYFGEGSWLTVV.

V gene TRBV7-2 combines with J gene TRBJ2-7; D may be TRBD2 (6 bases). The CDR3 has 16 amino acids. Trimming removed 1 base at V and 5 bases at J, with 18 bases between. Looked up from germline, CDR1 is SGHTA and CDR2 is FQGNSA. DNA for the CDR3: TGTGCCAGCAGCTTAGTCTTTCAGGGAGGAGGCCACGAGCAGTACTTC. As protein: CASSLVFQGGGHEQYF. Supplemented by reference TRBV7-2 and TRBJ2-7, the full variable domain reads GAGVSQSPSNKVTEKGKDVELRCDPISGHTALYWYRQSLGQGLEFLIYFQGNSAPDKSGLPSDRFSAERTGGSVSTLTIQRTQQEDSAVYLCASSLVFQGGGHEQYFGPGTRLTVT.

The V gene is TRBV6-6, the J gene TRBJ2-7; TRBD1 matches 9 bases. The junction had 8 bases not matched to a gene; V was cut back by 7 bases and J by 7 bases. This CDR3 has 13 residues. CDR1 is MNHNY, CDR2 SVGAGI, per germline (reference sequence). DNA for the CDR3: TGTGCCAGCATAAGGGACAGGGCCTTGGAGCAGTACTTC. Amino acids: CASIRDRALEQYF.

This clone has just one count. The CDR3 reads CSGFGENYEQYF. CDR3 nucleotide sequence: TGCAGCGGCTTCGGGGAAAACTACGAGCAGTACTTC. The V gene is TRBV29-1, the J gene TRBJ2-7; perhaps TRBD2 as D (5 bases). V was trimmed by 7 bases and J by 3 bases, leaving 13 bases between them. Germline V gene sequence: CDR1 SQVTM, CDR2 ANQGSEA. This CDR3 spans 12 amino acids.

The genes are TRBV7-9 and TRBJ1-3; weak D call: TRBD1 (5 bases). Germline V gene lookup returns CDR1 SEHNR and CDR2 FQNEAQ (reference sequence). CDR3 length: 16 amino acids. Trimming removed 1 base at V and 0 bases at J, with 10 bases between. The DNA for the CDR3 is TGTGCCAGCAGCTTAGGGGGCTATAACTCTGGAAACACCATATATTTT. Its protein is CASSLGGYNSGNTIYF.

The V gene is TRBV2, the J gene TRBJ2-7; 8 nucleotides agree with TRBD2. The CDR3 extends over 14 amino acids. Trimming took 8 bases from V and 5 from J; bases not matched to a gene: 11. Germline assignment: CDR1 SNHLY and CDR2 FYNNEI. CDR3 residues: CASALGGARDEQYF. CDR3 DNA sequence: TGTGCCAGCGCTCTCGGGGGGGCACGAGACGAGCAGTACTTC.

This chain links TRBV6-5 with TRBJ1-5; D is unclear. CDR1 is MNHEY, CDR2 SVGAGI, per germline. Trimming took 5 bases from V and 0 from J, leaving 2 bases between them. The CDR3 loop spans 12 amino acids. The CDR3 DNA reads TGTGCCAGCAGTCATAGCAATCAGCCCCAGCATTTT. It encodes CASSHSNQPQHF.

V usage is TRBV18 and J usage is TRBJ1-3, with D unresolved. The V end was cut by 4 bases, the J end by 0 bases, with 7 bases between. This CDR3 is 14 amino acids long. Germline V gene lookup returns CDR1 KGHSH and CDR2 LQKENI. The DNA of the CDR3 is TGTGCCAGCTCACAAAAGAGCTCTGGAAACACCATATATTTT. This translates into CASSQKSSGNTIYF.

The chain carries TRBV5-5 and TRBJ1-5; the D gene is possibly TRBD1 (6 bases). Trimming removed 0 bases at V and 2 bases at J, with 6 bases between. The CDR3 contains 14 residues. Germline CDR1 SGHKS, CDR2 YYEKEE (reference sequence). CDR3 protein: CASSLAGGNQPQHF. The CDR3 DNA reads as TGTGCCAGCAGCTTGGCAGGGGGCAATCAGCCCCAGCATTTT.

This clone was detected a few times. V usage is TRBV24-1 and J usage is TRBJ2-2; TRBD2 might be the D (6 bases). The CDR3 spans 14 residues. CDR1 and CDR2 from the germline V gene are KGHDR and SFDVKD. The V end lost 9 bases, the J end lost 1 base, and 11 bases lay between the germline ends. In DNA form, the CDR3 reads TGTGCCACCCCGTTGGGGGGGAACACCGGGGAGCTGTTTTTT. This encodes CATPLGGNTGELFF.